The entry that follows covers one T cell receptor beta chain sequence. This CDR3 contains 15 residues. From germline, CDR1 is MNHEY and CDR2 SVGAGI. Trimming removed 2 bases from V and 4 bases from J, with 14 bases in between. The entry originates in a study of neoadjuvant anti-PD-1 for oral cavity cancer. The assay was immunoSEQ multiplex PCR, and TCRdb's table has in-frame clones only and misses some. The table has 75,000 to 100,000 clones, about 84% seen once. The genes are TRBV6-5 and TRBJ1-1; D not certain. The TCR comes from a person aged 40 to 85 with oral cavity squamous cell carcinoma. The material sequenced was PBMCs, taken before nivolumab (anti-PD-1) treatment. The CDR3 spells CASSYVGYGGTEAFF. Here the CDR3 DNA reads TGTGCCAGCAGTTACGTAGGGTATGGCGGCACTGAAGCTTTCTTT.